This T cell receptor beta chain was sequenced in a study of breast tumors, draining lymph nodes, adjacent tissues. Study-wide results and limits: Tumor repertoires ranked between lymph nodes and nontumor tissue in diversity, with V and J gene preferences.

MiXCR, run by TCRdb on the multiplex PCR reads, gives a single entry per CDR3 protein. The table has around 12,000 distinct CDR3 sequences, less than 85% seen once. Comments on this clonotype: The antigen remains undetermined.

The J segment lost 4 bases and the V segment lost 5 bases, leaving 10 bases of the junction unmatched. This CDR3 has 17 amino acids. Per germline, CDR1 DFQATT and CDR2 SNEGSKA (reference sequence). This sequence originates from a female donor with breast cancer. Some clones in this sample may be carry-over from other donors' samples. The chain recombines TRBV20-1 with TRBJ2-1; TRBD2 matches 14 bases. Sequencing input: tumor-adjacent breast tissue. The CDR3 region has the DNA TGCAGTGCTGACGGACTAGCGGGAGGAGTGGGGTACAATGAGCAGTTCTTC. Residues: CSADGLAGGVGYNEQFF.